This T cell receptor beta chain was profiled in a study of beta chain features in type 1 diabetes. Study outcomes and limitations: All four CD4+ subsets from Type 1 diabetes patients carried moderately but significantly shorter TCRB CDR3s. Any role of HLA type in TCRB rearrangement remained unresolved here.

About this clone itself: No antigen is known for it.

This CDR3 contains 14 residues. The investigators reverse transcribed all of the isolated RNA, so they sequenced expressed TCRB transcripts. The table came from immunoSEQ multiplex PCR; TCRdb's copy has only in-frame clones and leaves some out. Seen here are over 200,000 clones, 9.5% to 13% observed once, and the top ten hold about 0.018%. The TCR was taken from a man aged 30 to 39 with type 1 diabetes. The chain uses TRBV21-1 and TRBJ1-6; the DNA was not compared with TRBD1, the D call given in the table. TRBV21-1 is a recognized pseudogene. The sample was naive CD4+ T cells from blood. The CDR3 sequence is CASPLRLKGSPLHF. The DNA for the CDR3 is TGTGCCAGCCCCCTTCGGTTGAAGGGGTCACCCCTCCACTTT.